The source of this T cell receptor beta chain is a study of OX40 agonist ivuxolimab in advanced cancers. For the study at large: Therapy given before enrollment (anti-PD-1, anti-PD-L1 or anti-CTLA-4) was allowed, and around 44% had some.

TCRdb keeps only in-frame clones here, not all; method: immunoSEQ multiplex PCR. The sample comprises 30,000 to 40,000 clones, approximately 90% of which are singletons, and 35% to 45% rests with the top ten. Turning to this clone: The antigen is undetermined.

Study-level points and caveats: CD4+ and CD8+ blood T cells expanded clonally by week 6 at 0.1 to 3.0 mg/kg. The authors also found low normalized T-cell clonal expansion in some nonresponders.

The source was CD4+ or CD8+ T cells sorted from blood, collected in a trial of the OX40 agonist ivuxolimab. This receptor was obtained from an adult with an advanced solid tumor such as melanoma, head and neck, liver or kidney cancer.

The DNA for the CDR3 is TGCGCCAGCAGCCAAGATCCAGGGTTCGAGCAGTACTTC. This gives the protein CASSQDPGFEQYF. This sequence joins TRBV4-1 and TRBJ2-7; TRBD1 is a possible D gene (5 bases). V was trimmed by 0 bases and J by 6 bases, leaving 9 bases between them. The CDR3 is made up of 13 amino acids. The germline gives CDR1 MGHRA, CDR2 YSYEKL.